One TCR beta chain is described in this entry. The data were taken from a study of CDR3 diversity in severe acne. MiXCR was run by TCRdb on the PCR reads, yielding one entry per CDR3 protein. This sample has more than 70,000 distinct CDR3 sequences, with approximately 49% found just once. Sequencing was done on a sample of blood. The TCR comes from a male donor with severe acne vulgaris.

For the CDR3, the DNA is TGCAGCGTTTACCCAGGGTCCGCTGAAGCTTTCTTT. This codes for CSVYPGSAEAFF. The rearrangement joins TRBV29-1 to TRBJ1-1; maybe TRBD1 (5 bases). The V gene lost 5 bases and the J gene lost 6 bases, with 13 bases spanning the gap. The CDR3 has 12 amino acids. The germline V gene encodes CDR1 SQVTM and CDR2 ANQGSEA.